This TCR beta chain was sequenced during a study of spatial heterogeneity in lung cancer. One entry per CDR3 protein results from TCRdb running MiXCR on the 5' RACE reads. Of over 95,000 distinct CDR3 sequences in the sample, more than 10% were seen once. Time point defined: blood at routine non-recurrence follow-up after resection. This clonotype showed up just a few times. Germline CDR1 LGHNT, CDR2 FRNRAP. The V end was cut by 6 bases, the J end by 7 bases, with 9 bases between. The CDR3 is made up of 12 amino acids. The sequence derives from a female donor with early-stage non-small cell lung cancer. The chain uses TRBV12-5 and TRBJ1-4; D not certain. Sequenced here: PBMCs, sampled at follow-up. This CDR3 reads CASGPGSEKLFF. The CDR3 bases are TGTGCTAGTGGGCCCGGGAGTGAAAAACTGTTTTTT.